This TCR beta chain was found in a study of OX40 agonist ivuxolimab in advanced cancers. On the study more broadly: Earlier anti-PD-1, anti-PD-L1 or anti-CTLA-4 therapy was permitted; 40% had received some.

Sequencing was performed with immunoSEQ multiplex PCR; in TCRdb, only in-frame clones are kept and a portion is missing. The sample contains 45,000 to 70,000 clones, about nine tenths of which appear only once. Germline CDR1 is MDHEN and CDR2 is SYDVKM. Deletions cut 3 bases from V and 2 bases from J, with 14 bases between. CDR3 length equals 16 residues. This specimen was CD4+ or CD8+ T cells sorted from blood, taken in a trial of the OX40 agonist ivuxolimab. The sequence was collected from an adult with an advanced solid tumor such as melanoma, head and neck, liver or kidney cancer. The V gene is TRBV28, the J gene TRBJ1-5; a weak D match, TRBD1 (5 bases). The CDR3: CASSLPGGHGNQPQHF. The CDR3 DNA reads TGTGCCAGCAGTTTGCCGGGGGGTCATGGCAATCAGCCCCAGCATTTT.